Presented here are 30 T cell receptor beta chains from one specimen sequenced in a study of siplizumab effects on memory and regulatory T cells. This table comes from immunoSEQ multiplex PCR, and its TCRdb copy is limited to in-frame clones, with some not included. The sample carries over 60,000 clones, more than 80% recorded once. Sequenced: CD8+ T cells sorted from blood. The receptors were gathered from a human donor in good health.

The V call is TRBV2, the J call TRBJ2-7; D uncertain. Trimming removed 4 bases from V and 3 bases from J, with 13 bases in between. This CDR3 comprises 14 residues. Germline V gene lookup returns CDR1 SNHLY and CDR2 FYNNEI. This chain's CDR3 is CASSAPDRGYEQYF. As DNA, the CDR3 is TGTGCCAGCAGTGCCCCGGACCGCGGCTACGAGCAGTACTTC.

The CDR3: CASSIGAQTIEAFF. The DNA of the CDR3 is TGTGCCAGTAGTATAGGGGCCCAGACTATTGAAGCTTTCTTT. The chain employs TRBV19 and TRBJ1-1; D is unclear. This CDR3 spans 14 amino acids. The germline gives CDR1 LNHDA, CDR2 SQIVND (reference sequence). V was clipped by 1 base and J by 7 bases, with 13 bases between them.

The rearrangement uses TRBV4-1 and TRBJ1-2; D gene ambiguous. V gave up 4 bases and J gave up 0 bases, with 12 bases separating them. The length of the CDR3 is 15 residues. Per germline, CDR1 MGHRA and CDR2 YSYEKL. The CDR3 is CASSLSAAANYGYTF. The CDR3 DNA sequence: TGCGCCAGCAGCCTGTCGGCGGCAGCTAACTATGGCTACACCTTC.

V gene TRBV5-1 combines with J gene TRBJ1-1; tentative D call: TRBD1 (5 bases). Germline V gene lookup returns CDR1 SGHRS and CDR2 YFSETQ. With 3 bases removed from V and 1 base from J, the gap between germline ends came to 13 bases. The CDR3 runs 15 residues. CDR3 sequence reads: CASSSETAANTEAFF. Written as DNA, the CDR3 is TGCGCCAGCAGCTCGGAGACAGCGGCGAACACTGAAGCTTTCTTT.

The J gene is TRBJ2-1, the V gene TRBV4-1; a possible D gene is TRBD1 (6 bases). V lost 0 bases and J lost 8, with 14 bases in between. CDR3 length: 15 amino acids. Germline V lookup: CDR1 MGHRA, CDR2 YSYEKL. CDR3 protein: CASSQDGQGRDEQFF. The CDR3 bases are TGCGCCAGCAGCCAAGATGGCCAGGGGCGGGATGAGCAGTTCTTC.

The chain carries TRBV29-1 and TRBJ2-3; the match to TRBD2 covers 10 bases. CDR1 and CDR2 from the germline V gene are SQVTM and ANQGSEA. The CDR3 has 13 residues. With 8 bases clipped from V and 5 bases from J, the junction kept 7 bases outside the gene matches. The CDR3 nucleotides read TGCAGCTCGAGCGGGAGGGCCGAAGATACGCAGTATTTT. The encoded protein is CSSSGRAEDTQYF.

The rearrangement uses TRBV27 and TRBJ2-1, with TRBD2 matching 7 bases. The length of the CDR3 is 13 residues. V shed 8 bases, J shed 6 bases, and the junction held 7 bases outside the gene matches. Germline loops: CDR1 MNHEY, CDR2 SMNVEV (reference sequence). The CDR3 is CASEGPGGNEQFF. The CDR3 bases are TGTGCCAGCGAGGGCCCGGGGGGCAATGAGCAGTTCTTC.

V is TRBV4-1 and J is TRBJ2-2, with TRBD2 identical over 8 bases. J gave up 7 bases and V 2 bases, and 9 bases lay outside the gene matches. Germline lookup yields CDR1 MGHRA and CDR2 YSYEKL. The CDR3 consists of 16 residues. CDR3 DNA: TGCGCCAGCAGCCAATGGCGGGAGGCCACGGGCGGGGAGCTGTTTTTT. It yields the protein CASSQWREATGGELFF.

CDR3 sequence: CASSLGGAYQPQHF. CDR3 sequence (DNA): TGTGCCAGCAGCTTAGGGGGAGCTTATCAGCCCCAGCATTTT. The J gene is TRBJ1-5, the V gene TRBV7-9; no clear D gene. Germline values: CDR1 SEHNR, CDR2 FQNEAQ (reference sequence). The CDR3 extends over 14 amino acids. Trimming left V 1 base short and J 5 bases short, with 9 bases between.

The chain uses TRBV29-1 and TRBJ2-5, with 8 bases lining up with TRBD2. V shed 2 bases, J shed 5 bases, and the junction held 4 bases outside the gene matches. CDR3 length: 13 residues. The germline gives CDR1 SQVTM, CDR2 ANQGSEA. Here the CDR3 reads CSVESGSWETQYF. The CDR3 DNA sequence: TGCAGCGTTGAAAGCGGGAGTTGGGAGACCCAGTACTTC.

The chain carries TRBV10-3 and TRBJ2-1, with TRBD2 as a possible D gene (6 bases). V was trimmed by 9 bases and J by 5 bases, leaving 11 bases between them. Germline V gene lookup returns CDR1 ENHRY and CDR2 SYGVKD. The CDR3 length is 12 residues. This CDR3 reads CAMGTGNNEQFF. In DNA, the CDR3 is TGTGCCATGGGGACTGGGAACAATGAGCAGTTCTTC.

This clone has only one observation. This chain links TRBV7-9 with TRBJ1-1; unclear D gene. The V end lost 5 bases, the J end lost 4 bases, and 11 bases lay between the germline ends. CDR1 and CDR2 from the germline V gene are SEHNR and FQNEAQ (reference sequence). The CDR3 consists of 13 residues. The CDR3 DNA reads TGTGCCAGCAGCGACGGAGAGTTCACTGAAGCTTTCTTT. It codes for CASSDGEFTEAFF.

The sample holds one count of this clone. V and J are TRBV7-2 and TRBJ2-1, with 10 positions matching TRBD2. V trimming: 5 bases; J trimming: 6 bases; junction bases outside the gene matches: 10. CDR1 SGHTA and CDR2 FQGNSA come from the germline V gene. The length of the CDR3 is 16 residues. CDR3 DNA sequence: TGTGCCAGCAGCCCGCGATCTAGCGGGAGACTCAATGAGCAGTTCTTC. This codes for CASSPRSSGRLNEQFF.

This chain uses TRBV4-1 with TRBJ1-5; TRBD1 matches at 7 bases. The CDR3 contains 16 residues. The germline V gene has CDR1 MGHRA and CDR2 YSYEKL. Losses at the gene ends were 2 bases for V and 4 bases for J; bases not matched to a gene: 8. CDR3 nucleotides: TGCGCCAGCAGCCAAACCGACAGGGCCTCTAATCAGCCCCAGCATTTT. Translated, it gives CASSQTDRASNQPQHF.

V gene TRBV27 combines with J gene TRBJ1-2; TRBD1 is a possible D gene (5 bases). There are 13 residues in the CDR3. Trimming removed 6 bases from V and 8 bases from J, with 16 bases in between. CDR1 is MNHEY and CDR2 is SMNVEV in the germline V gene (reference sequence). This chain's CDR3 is CASSRDGLWGYTF. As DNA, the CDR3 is TGTGCCAGCAGCCGGGACGGTCTATGGGGCTACACCTTC.

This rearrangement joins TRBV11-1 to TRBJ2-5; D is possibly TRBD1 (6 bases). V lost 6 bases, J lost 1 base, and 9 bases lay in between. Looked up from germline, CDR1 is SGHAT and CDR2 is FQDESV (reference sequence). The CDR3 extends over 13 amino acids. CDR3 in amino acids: CASRRGFQETQYF. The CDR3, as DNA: TGTGCCAGCAGGAGGGGGTTCCAAGAGACCCAGTACTTC.

The CDR3 loop is CASSHSGELGWGYTF. The DNA of the CDR3 is TGTGCCAGCAGCCACAGCGGGGAGTTGGGCTGGGGCTACACCTTC. The rearrangement joins TRBV14 to TRBJ1-2; no clear D. This CDR3 has 15 residues. CDR1 is SGHDN, CDR2 FVKESK, per germline. V lost 3 bases, J lost 8 bases, and 19 bases lay in between.

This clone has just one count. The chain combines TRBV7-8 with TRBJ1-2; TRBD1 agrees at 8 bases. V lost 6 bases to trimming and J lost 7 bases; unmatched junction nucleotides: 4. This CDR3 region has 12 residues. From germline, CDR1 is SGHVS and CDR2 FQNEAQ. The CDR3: CASSTGGSGYTF. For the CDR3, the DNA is TGTGCCAGCAGTACAGGGGGATCTGGCTACACCTTC. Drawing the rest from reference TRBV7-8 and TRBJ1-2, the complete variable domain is GAGVSQSPRYKVAKRGQDVALRCDPISGHVSLFWYQQALGQGPEFLTYFQNEAQLDKSGLPSDRFFAERPEGSVSTLKIQRTQQEDSAVYLCASSTGGSGYTFGSGTRLTVV.

As DNA, the CDR3 is TGTGCCAGCAGCCCAGGGGGGGTTTACGAGCAGTACTTC. It specifies CASSPGGVYEQYF. This rearrangement joins TRBV5-6 to TRBJ2-7; the D call may be TRBD1 or TRBD2 (7 bases each). V was pared by 4 bases and J by 4 bases, with 12 bases between. The CDR3 length is 13 residues. The germline V gene has CDR1 SGHDT and CDR2 YYEEEE.

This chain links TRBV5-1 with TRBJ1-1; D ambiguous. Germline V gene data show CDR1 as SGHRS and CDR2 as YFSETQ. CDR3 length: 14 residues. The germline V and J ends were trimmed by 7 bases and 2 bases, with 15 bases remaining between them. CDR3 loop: CASENGGTNTEAFF. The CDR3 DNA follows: TGCGCCAGCGAAAACGGCGGTACTAACACTGAAGCTTTCTTT.

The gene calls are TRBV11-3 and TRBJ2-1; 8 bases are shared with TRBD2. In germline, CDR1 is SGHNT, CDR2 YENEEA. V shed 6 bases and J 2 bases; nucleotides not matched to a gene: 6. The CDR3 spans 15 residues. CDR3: CASSHPGLAYNEQFF. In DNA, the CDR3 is TGTGCCAGCAGTCATCCGGGACTAGCCTACAATGAGCAGTTCTTC. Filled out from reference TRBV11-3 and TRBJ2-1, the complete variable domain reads EAGVVQSPRYKIIEKKQPVAFWCNPISGHNTLYWYLQNLGQGPELLIRYENEEAVDDSQLPKDRFSAERLKGVDSTLKIQPAELGDSAVYLCASSHPGLAYNEQFFGPGTRLTVL.

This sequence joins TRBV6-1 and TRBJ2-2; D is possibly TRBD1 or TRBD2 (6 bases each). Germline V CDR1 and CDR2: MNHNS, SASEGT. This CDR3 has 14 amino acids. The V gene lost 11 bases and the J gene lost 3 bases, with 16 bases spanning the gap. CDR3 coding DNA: TGTGCCGGAGGGGATGAGGGGGACACCGGGGAGCTGTTTTTT. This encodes CAGGDEGDTGELFF.

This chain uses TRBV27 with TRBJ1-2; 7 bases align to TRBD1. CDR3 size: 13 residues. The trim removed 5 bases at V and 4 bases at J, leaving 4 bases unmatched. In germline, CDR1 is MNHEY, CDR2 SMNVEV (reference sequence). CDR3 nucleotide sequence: TGTGCCAGCAGTCCCAGGGGGGGCTATGGCTACACCTTC. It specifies CASSPRGGYGYTF.

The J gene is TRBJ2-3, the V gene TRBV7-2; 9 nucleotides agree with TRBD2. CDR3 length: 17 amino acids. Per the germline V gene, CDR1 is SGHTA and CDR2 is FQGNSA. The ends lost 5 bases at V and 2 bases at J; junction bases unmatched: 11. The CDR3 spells CASSIGLAFQVTDTQYF. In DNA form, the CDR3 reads TGTGCCAGCAGCATCGGACTAGCGTTCCAGGTCACAGATACGCAGTATTTT. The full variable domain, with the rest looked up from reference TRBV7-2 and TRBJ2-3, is GAGVSQSPSNKVTEKGKDVELRCDPISGHTALYWYRQSLGQGLEFLIYFQGNSAPDKSGLPSDRFSAERTGGSVSTLTIQRTQQEDSAVYLCASSIGLAFQVTDTQYFGPGTRLTVL.

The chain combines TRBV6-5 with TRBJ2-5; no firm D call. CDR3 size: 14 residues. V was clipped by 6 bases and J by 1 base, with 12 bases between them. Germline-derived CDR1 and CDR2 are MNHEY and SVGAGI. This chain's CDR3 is CASSQFVAQETQYF. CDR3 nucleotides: TGTGCCAGCAGCCAATTCGTGGCCCAAGAGACCCAGTACTTC.

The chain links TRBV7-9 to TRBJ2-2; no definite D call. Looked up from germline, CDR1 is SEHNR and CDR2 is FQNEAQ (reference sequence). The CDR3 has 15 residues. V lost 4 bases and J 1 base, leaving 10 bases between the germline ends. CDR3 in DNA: TGTGCCAGCAGCTCGTATGGATTGAACACCGGGGAGCTGTTTTTT. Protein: CASSSYGLNTGELFF.

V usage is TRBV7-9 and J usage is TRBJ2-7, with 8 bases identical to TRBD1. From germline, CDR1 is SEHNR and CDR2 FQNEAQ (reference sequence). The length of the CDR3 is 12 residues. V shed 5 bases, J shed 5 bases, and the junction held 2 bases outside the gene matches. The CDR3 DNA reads TGTGCCAGCAGCGGACAGGGCCACGAGCAGTACTTC. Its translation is CASSGQGHEQYF.

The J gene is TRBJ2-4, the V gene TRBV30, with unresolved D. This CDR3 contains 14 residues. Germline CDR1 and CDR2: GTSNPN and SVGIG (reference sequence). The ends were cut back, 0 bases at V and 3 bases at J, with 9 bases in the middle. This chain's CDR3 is CAWSVGYGKNIQYF. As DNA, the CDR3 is TGTGCCTGGAGTGTAGGGTACGGCAAAAACATTCAGTACTTC.

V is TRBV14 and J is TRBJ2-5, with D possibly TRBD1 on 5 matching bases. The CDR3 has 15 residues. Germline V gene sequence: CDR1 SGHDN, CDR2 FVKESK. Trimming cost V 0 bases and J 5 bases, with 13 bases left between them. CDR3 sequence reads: CASSQDGRVVETQYF. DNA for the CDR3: TGTGCCAGCAGCCAAGATGGCAGGGTGGTGGAGACCCAGTACTTC.

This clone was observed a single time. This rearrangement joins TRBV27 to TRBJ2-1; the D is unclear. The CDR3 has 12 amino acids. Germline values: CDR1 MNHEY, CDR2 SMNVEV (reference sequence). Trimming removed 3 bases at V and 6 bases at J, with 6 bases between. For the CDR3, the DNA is TGTGCCAGCAGTTTCCTCGGCAATGAGCAGTTCTTC. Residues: CASSFLGNEQFF.